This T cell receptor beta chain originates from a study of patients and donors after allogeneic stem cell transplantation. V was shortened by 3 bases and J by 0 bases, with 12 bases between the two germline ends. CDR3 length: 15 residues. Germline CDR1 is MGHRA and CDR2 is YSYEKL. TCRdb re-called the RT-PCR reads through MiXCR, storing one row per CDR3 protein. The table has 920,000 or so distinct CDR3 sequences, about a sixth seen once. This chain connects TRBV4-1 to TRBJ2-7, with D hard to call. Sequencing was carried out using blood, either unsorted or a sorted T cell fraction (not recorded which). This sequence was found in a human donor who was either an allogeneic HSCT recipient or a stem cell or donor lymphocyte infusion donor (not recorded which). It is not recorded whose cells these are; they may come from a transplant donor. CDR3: CASSHLALSSYEQYF. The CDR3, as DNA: TGCGCCAGCAGCCATTTGGCATTAAGCTCCTACGAGCAGTACTTC.